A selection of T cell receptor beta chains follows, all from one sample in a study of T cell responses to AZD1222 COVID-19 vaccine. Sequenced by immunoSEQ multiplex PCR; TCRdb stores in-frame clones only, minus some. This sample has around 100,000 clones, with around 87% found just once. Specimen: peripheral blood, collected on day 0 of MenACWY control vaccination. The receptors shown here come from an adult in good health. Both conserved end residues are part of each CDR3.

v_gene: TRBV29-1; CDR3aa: CSVLGVATNEKLFF
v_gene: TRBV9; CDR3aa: CASSPRGSGSDFTDTQYF
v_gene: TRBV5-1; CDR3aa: CASSLEGSGANVLTF
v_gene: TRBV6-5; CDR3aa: CASRDTGSSRNTIYF
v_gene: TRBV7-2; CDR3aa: CASSLDGGGGYEQYF
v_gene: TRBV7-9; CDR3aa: CASSLELRTDTQYF
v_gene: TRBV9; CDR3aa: CASSAPGQGGTEAFF
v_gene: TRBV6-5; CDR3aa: CASSRQGEAFF
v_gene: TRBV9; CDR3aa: CASSVVGLAGDTQYF
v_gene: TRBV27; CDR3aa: CASSRPGVGETQYF
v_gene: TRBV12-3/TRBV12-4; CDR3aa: CASSDRGGGAQYF
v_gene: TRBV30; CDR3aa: CAWTPGYGAFF
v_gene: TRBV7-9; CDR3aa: CASRDRGRTDTQYF
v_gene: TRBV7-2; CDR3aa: CASSLTATSGGGRETQYF
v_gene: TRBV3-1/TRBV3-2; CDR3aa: CASSHKGWLEGSYEQYF
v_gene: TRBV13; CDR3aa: CASSFGRAYEQYF
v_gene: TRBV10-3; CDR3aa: CAISESSGFAGEQETQYF
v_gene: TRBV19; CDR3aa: CASSPWAEDTGELFF
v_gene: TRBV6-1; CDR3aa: CASSPDRSDNSPLHF
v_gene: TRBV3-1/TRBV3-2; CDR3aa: CASSQEGGLYGYTF
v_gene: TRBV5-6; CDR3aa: CASSLEREGTQYF
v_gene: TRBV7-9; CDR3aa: CASSLDREETQYF
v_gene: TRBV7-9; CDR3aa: CASSYRAPGPSSGNTIYF
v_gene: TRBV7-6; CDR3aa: CASGTAHEKLFF
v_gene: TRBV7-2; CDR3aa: CASSLVTGLNQPQHF